The T cell receptor (beta chain) described here comes from a study of blood T cell repertoires in COVID-19. Study as a whole: Collection of acute and convalescent COVID-19 samples took place in the United States, Italy and Spain. PBMCs, B-cell-depleted T cells, or T cells provided the cDNA or gDNA that made up the material.

The V gene's germline CDR1 is GTSNPN and CDR2 SVGIG (reference sequence). This CDR3 region has 13 residues. V lost 3 bases and J lost 10; bases outside the gene matches: 8. As handled by the study authors: For nucleated cells, counts were estimated from reference gene primer amplification. Sequenced by immunoSEQ multiplex PCR; TCRdb stores in-frame clones only, minus some. V and J calls and clone size are given by that table; D and trimming were obtained from the DNA. The table has about 94,000 clones, 80% to 85% seen once. Sequences were obtained from peripheral blood. This sequence was found in a man aged 60 to 75 with acute or convalescent COVID-19. The chain recombines TRBV30 with TRBJ2-1; TRBD2 matches at 8 bases. In nucleotides, the CDR3 is TGTGCCTGGAGCCCCGGGGGGGGGAGAGAGCAGTTCTTC. The encoded protein is CAWSPGGGREQFF.